One and the same sample provided the 21 T cell receptor beta chains below, sequenced in a study of cytomegalovirus exposure and HLA in healthy donors. A multiplex PCR was run with 60 Vbeta primers and 13 Jbeta primers. Profiling relied on immunoSEQ multiplex PCR, and the TCRdb table lists in-frame clones only, not all of them. This table holds roughly 110,000 clones, roughly 69% found once. Sequencing was performed on PBMCs. These TCRs come from a human donor in good health.

The chain couples TRBV5-1 to TRBJ2-3; TRBD1 is a possible D gene (6 bases). Trimming left V 0 bases short and J 5 bases short, with 19 bases between. The CDR3 runs 17 residues. CDR1 is SGHRS and CDR2 is YFSETQ in the germline V gene. The CDR3 here is CASSLGDLGAGVDTQYF. CDR3 nucleotides: TGCGCCAGCAGCTTGGGGGACCTGGGGGCCGGGGTAGATACGCAGTATTTT.

The J gene is TRBJ2-7, the V gene TRBV19; TRBD1 agrees at 10 bases. This CDR3 region has 14 residues. CDR1 is LNHDA, CDR2 SQIVND, per germline (reference sequence). V lost 5 bases and J lost 5; bases outside the gene matches: 6. The CDR3 loop is CASSPRDRGHEQYF. The CDR3 DNA sequence: TGTGCCAGTAGTCCCCGGGACAGGGGCCACGAGCAGTACTTC.

The DNA of the CDR3 is TGTGCCAGCAGTCATGCCTATACTCAAGAGACCCAGTACTTC. Its protein is CASSHAYTQETQYF. The chain joins TRBV28 to TRBJ2-5; D remains unclear. With 5 bases removed from V and 2 bases from J, the gap between germline ends came to 12 bases. Germline lookup yields CDR1 MDHEN and CDR2 SYDVKM. This CDR3 contains 14 residues. Full variable domain (outside the CDR3, taken from reference TRBV28 and TRBJ2-5): DVKVTQSSRYLVKRTGEKVFLECVQDMDHENMFWYRQDPGLGLRLIYFSYDVKMKEKGDIPEGYSVSREKKERFSLILESASTNQTSMYLCASSHAYTQETQYFGPGTRLLVL.

The gene calls are TRBV9 and TRBJ1-5, with D unclear. V was trimmed by 7 bases and J by 6 bases, leaving 11 bases between them. CDR1 and CDR2 from the germline V gene are SGDLS and YYNGEE. This CDR3 is 12 amino acids long. The CDR3 coding sequence is TGTGCCAGCGGAGTTGGGAGTCAGCCCCAGCATTTT. Translating it yields CASGVGSQPQHF.

The rearrangement uses TRBV27 and TRBJ1-1; the D gene is possibly TRBD1 (6 bases). The CDR3 is 14 amino acids. The V end was cut by 7 bases, the J end by 2 bases, with 14 bases between. Germline CDR1 is MNHEY and CDR2 is SMNVEV (reference sequence). The CDR3 reads CASNNRVGNTEAFF. CDR3 DNA: TGTGCCAGCAATAACAGGGTAGGCAACACTGAAGCTTTCTTT.

The V call is TRBV6-1, the J call TRBJ2-7, with TRBD1 matching 7 bases. The CDR3 has 14 amino acids. Trimming cost V 4 bases and J 0 bases; bases outside gene matches: 3. CDR1 is MNHNS and CDR2 is SASEGT in the germline V gene. The CDR3 DNA sequence: TGTGCCAGCAGTGGGGGGACAGCCTCCTACGAGCAGTACTTC. Amino acid sequence: CASSGGTASYEQYF.

CDR3 loop: CASQRGGAEETQYF. Written as DNA, the CDR3 is TGCGCCAGCCAGCGAGGGGGCGCGGAAGAGACCCAGTACTTC. This chain joins TRBV5-1 and TRBJ2-5; TRBD1 aligns across 7 bases. CDR3 length: 14 residues. The V segment lost 7 bases and the J segment 3 bases; nucleotides outside the gene matches: 9. Germline CDR1 and CDR2: SGHRS and YFSETQ.

The chain is built from TRBV6-5 and TRBJ2-1; the D gene is possibly TRBD1 (5 bases). Deletions cut 1 base from V and 5 bases from J, with 6 bases between. Germline V gene data show CDR1 as MNHEY and CDR2 as SVGAGI. The CDR3 is 13 residues long. The CDR3 here is CASSYWGDNEQFF. In nucleotides, the CDR3 is TGTGCCAGCAGTTACTGGGGCGACAATGAGCAGTTCTTC.

The J gene is TRBJ1-1, the V gene TRBV30; a weak D match, TRBD1 (6 bases). Germline CDR1 reads GTSNPN; CDR2 reads SVGIG (reference sequence). V lost 2 bases to trimming and J lost 5 bases, with 12 bases between them. This CDR3 is 13 amino acids long. The CDR3 nucleotides read TGTGCCTGGAGTACAGGGTTCACAACTGAAGCTTTCTTT. Translation: CAWSTGFTTEAFF.

V and J are TRBV7-9 and TRBJ1-4; D is ambiguous. Germline V gene data show CDR1 as SEHNR and CDR2 as FQNEAQ (reference sequence). This CDR3 region has 17 residues. The V end lost 1 base, the J end lost 3 bases, and 15 bases lay between the germline ends. The CDR3 sequence: CASSLGQAGRANEKLFF. CDR3 coding DNA: TGTGCCAGCAGCTTAGGGCAGGCTGGTCGAGCTAATGAAAAACTGTTTTTT.

The chain carries TRBV6-1 and TRBJ2-1, with D tentatively TRBD2 (5 bases). The ends were cut back, 3 bases at V and 10 bases at J, with 13 bases in the middle. Germline V gene lookup returns CDR1 MNHNS and CDR2 SASEGT. This CDR3 contains 13 residues. The CDR3 reads CASSDLARGEQFF. Written as DNA, the CDR3 is TGTGCCAGCAGTGACCTAGCCCGGGGAGAGCAGTTCTTC.

This clone appeared a single time. This chain uses TRBV19 with TRBJ1-5; 8 nucleotides match TRBD1. There are 16 residues in the CDR3. V was pared by 5 bases and J by 3 bases, with 9 bases of the junction left unmatched. Per the germline V gene, CDR1 is LNHDA and CDR2 is SQIVND (reference sequence). The CDR3 nucleotides read TGTGCCAGTAGTTTGTCTAGGACAGGGAACAATCAGCCCCAGCATTTT. Protein sequence: CASSLSRTGNNQPQHF. The entire variable domain, with the rest obtained from reference TRBV19 and TRBJ1-5, is as follows: DGGITQSPKYLFRKEGQNVTLSCEQNLNHDAMYWYRQDPGQGLRLIYYSQIVNDFQKGDIAEGYSVSREKKESFPLTVTSAQKNPTAFYLCASSLSRTGNNQPQHFGDGTRLSIL.

About this clone: The sample contains more than one DNA sequence encoding this CDR3. The CDR3 protein is CASSLEQGRTEAFF. In DNA, the CDR3 is TGCGCCAGCAGCTTGGAGCAGGGGCGCACTGAAGCTTTCTTT. V is TRBV5-1 and J is TRBJ1-1; maybe TRBD1 (6 bases). Trimming cost V 0 bases and J 4 bases, with 10 bases left between them. The length of the CDR3 is 14 residues. The germline gives CDR1 SGHRS, CDR2 YFSETQ.

This clone occurred a few times. This sequence joins TRBV5-6 and TRBJ1-1; D possibly corresponds to TRBD1 (5 bases). V was pared by 2 bases and J by 0 bases, with 11 bases between. Germline V gives CDR1 SGHDT, CDR2 YYEEEE. The CDR3 loop spans 15 amino acids. The CDR3 loop reads CASSFRTTVNTEAFF. CDR3 in DNA: TGTGCCAGCAGCTTCCGGACAACCGTGAACACTGAAGCTTTCTTT.

This chain connects TRBV10-3 to TRBJ1-2, with a possible D match to TRBD1 (5 bases). CDR3 length equals 14 residues. The V gene lost 7 bases and the J gene lost 0 bases, with 12 bases spanning the gap. CDR1 and CDR2 (germline): ENHRY, SYGVKD. CDR3 nucleotide sequence: TGTGCCATCACGCGGGACTTAGCTAACTATGGCTACACCTTC. Translation: CAITRDLANYGYTF.

The rearrangement links TRBV25-1 to TRBJ2-1; 12 bases fit TRBD2. Germline CDR1 MGHDK, CDR2 SYGVNS. J was trimmed by 9 bases and V by 3 bases; bases with no gene match: 15. The CDR3 consists of 18 residues. The CDR3 bases are TGTGCCAGCAGTGAGGGGACTGGGACTAGCGGGTCAAGTAGTGAGCAGTTCTTC. This translates into CASSEGTGTSGSSSEQFF.

This chain links TRBV6-6 with TRBJ2-7; TRBD1 might be the D (6 bases). The CDR3 covers 16 residues. Germline assignment: CDR1 MNHNY and CDR2 SVGAGI (reference sequence). Trimming pared 6 bases from V and 0 bases from J, leaving 18 bases between. The CDR3 nucleotides are TGTGCCAGCAGCCCCAAAGATGGACAGACCTCCTACGAGCAGTACTTC. Translated, it gives CASSPKDGQTSYEQYF.

The table lists this clone with many counts. The rearrangement joins TRBV19 to TRBJ2-1, with 12 positions matching TRBD2. The CDR3 is 15 residues long. Germline assignment: CDR1 LNHDA and CDR2 SQIVND (reference sequence). The J segment lost 6 bases and the V segment lost 3 bases, leaving 3 bases of the junction unmatched. The CDR3 nucleotides are TGTGCCAGTAGTATCCGGACTAGCGGGGTCAATGAGCAGTTCTTC. It is translated as CASSIRTSGVNEQFF.

V gene TRBV7-9 combines with J gene TRBJ2-5; 10 bases align to TRBD1. Germline lookup yields CDR1 SEHNR and CDR2 FQNEAQ (reference sequence). J was trimmed by 1 base and V by 5 bases; bases with no gene match: 4. The CDR3 has 15 amino acids. The CDR3 region has the DNA TGTGCCAGCAGCCTAGGGACAGGGGTCCAAGAGACCCAGTACTTC. It yields the protein CASSLGTGVQETQYF.

This clone was counted only a few times. The gene calls are TRBV6-1 and TRBJ1-1, with TRBD1 matching 7 bases. Trimming took 6 bases from V and 9 from J; bases not matched to a gene: 13. Germline CDR1 reads MNHNS; CDR2 reads SASEGT. This CDR3 has 14 residues. CDR3 nucleotides: TGTGCCAGCAGGGTAGAGGCAGGGGGGAGGAAAGCTTTCTTT. This translates into CASRVEAGGRKAFF.

The chain combines TRBV5-6 with TRBJ2-1; TRBD2 aligns across 12 bases. The CDR3 loop spans 19 amino acids. Germline values: CDR1 SGHDT, CDR2 YYEEEE. V was clipped by 7 bases and J by 1 base; unmatched bases: 15. CDR3 coding DNA: TGTGCCAGCGGCAAGAGTCTAGCGGGGGGGCCCCCTTCCTACAATGAGCAGTTCTTC. Protein product: CASGKSLAGGPPSYNEQFF.